The next 11 T cell receptor beta chains were all read from a single sample in a study of radiotherapy plus CTLA-4 blockade in lung cancer. The repertoire was sequenced with immunoSEQ multiplex PCR; TCRdb's copy has only in-frame clones and lacks some. The sample lists about 45,000 clones; 70% to 80% were seen once. This specimen was peripheral blood, taken from a patient treated with radiotherapy plus ipilimumab. These receptors were taken from a human donor with non-small cell lung cancer who had stable disease on radiotherapy plus ipilimumab.

The J gene is TRBJ2-7, the V gene TRBV9; D is undetermined. CDR1 and CDR2 (germline): SGDLS, YYNGEE. This CDR3 has 14 residues. V was cut by 0 bases and J by 4 bases, with 11 bases left in between. The CDR3 region is CASSVDSGTYEQYF. CDR3 DNA: TGTGCCAGCAGCGTAGACTCGGGTACTTACGAGCAGTACTTC.

The genes are TRBV19 and TRBJ1-2; tentative D call: TRBD1 (6 bases). The CDR3 covers 13 residues. V lost 9 bases and J 4 bases, leaving 15 bases between the germline ends. Germline V gene sequence: CDR1 LNHDA, CDR2 SQIVND (reference sequence). The CDR3 is CASSSQGSYGYTF. In nucleotides, the CDR3 is TGTGCCAGCTCCTCACAGGGTAGCTATGGCTACACCTTC.

A few counts support this clone. The V call is TRBV4-2, the J call TRBJ1-2, with D tentatively TRBD1 (6 bases). The CDR3 consists of 12 residues. Deletions cut 0 bases from V and 8 bases from J, with 7 bases between. Germline V gene data show CDR1 as LGHNA and CDR2 as YNFKEQ. The CDR3 region is CASSQDTGGYTF. CDR3 in DNA: TGTGCCAGCAGCCAAGATACAGGGGGCTACACCTTC.

As to this clone: At one end, the junction sequence differs from germline, possibly due to a read error. The genes are TRBV7-9 and TRBJ2-2; D is perhaps TRBD2 (7 bases). CDR1 and CDR2 from the germline V gene are SEHNR and FQNEAQ (reference sequence). The CDR3 is 16 residues long. The CDR3 protein is CASRLKGGAKTGELFF. The DNA for the CDR3 is TGTGCCAGCAGATTAAAAGGGGGGGCGAAGACCGGGGAGCTGTTTTTT.

Points on this clone: One end of the junction is discordant with germline, which a read error may explain. Within the sample, other DNA sequences also encode this same CDR3. The CDR3 loop is CASSPPAYNEQFF. CDR3 nucleotide sequence: TGTGCCAGTAGTCCTCCGGCTTACAATGAACAGTTCTTC. This rearrangement joins TRBV19 to TRBJ2-1; no clear D gene. CDR1 LNHDA and CDR2 SQIVND come from the germline V gene (reference sequence). CDR3 length equals 13 residues.

This chain joins TRBV5-1 and TRBJ1-2; 8 positions agree with TRBD1. The CDR3 spans 14 residues. V lost 7 bases and J lost 2; bases outside the gene matches: 7. Germline loops: CDR1 SGHRS, CDR2 YFSETQ. The CDR3, as DNA: TGCGCCAGCTCCACCGGGACAGGAAACTATGGCTACACCTTC. It specifies CASSTGTGNYGYTF.

V is TRBV19 and J is TRBJ1-5; TRBD1 aligns across 11 bases. The germline V gene encodes CDR1 LNHDA and CDR2 SQIVND (reference sequence). The CDR3 runs to 14 residues. V trimming: 11 bases; J trimming: 4 bases; junction bases outside the gene matches: 7. In nucleotides, the CDR3 is TGTGCCGGCGCCGGGACAGGGGGAAATCAGCCCCAGCATTTT. This sequence encodes CAGAGTGGNQPQHF.

The genes are TRBV5-1 and TRBJ1-2; D unclear. CDR3 length: 12 amino acids. CDR1 is SGHRS and CDR2 is YFSETQ in the germline V gene. With 4 bases removed from V and 1 base from J, the gap between germline ends came to 5 bases. The CDR3 here is CASSVDNYGYTF. The CDR3 DNA follows: TGCGCCAGCAGCGTTGATAACTATGGCTACACCTTC.

The chain combines TRBV9 with TRBJ1-4; D ambiguous. Trimming removed 2 bases from V and 4 bases from J, with 9 bases in between. This CDR3 comprises 14 residues. CDR1 and CDR2 from the germline V gene are SGDLS and YYNGEE. The CDR3 sequence: CASSVAGDNEKLFF. As DNA, the CDR3 is TGTGCCAGCAGCGTGGCAGGTGATAATGAAAAACTGTTTTTT.

This sequence joins TRBV27 and TRBJ1-1; TRBD1 might be the D (5 bases). Germline V lookup: CDR1 MNHEY, CDR2 SMNVEV (reference sequence). The ends were cut back, 6 bases at V and 0 bases at J, with 11 bases in the middle. The CDR3 runs to 14 residues. CDR3 sequence (DNA): TGTGCCAGCAGCCCCGACAGAGTGAACACTGAAGCTTTCTTT. Protein product: CASSPDRVNTEAFF.

The rearrangement uses TRBV5-4 and TRBJ1-4, with TRBD1 as a possible D gene (5 bases). V lost 4 bases, J lost 6 bases, and 16 bases lay in between. CDR3 length: 15 residues. CDR1 and CDR2 (germline): SGHNT, YYREEE (reference sequence). CDR3 nucleotides: TGTGCCAGCAGCCCCTCGGGACTGAGGGATGAAAAACTGTTTTTT. Protein: CASSPSGLRDEKLFF.